This TCR beta chain was sequenced during a study of molecular identifiers for immune sequencing clone quantification. Previously described methods and listed TCR primers produced bulk TCR libraries. TCRdb reprocessed the PCR reads with MiXCR, giving one entry per CDR3 protein. The profile shows about 640,000 distinct CDR3 sequences, roughly 21% of them singletons. The sample holds many counts of this clonotype. Antigen unknown. Construction of naive CD8 libraries employed roughly 20,000 to 1,000,000 sorted cells together with 10%, 30% or 50% RNA. Using a CD8+CD4-CCR7+CD45RA+ phenotype, naive CD8 T cells were sorted. The study, taken as a whole, reports: Under 1% of molecules in naive cells, but over 97% of effector molecules, belonged to clones above 20 RNA copies.

The CDR3 has 14 amino acids. Between the trimmed V and J ends, which lost 5 bases and 4 bases, there was a span of 15 bases. From germline, CDR1 is SGHTA and CDR2 FQGNSA. The chain joins TRBV7-2 to TRBJ2-7, with D perhaps matching TRBD1 or TRBD2 (5 bases each). Sample: naive CD8+ T cells from blood, with Jurkat cell RNA spiked in. The subset: FACS-sorted CD8+CD4-CCR7+CD45RA+ naive T cells. This sequence originates from a human donor in good health. Some libraries in this study had Jurkat cell RNA spiked in. Here the CDR3 DNA reads TGTGCCAGCAGCCCCGGGACCTCACCGTACGAGCAGTACTTC. It translates to CASSPGTSPYEQYF.